This is a list of T cell receptor beta chains from one sample in a study of T cell responses to AZD1222 COVID-19 vaccine. The data were produced by immunoSEQ multiplex PCR, yet TCRdb's version contains in-frame clones alone and is incomplete. Of about 140,000 clones listed, under 95% are singletons. The sequenced sample was peripheral blood, obtained 28 days after the second dose of the MenACWY control vaccine. Source of these receptors: an adult who received the MenACWY meningococcal vaccine as a control. Both conserved end residues are part of each CDR3. A D gene is named only where the DNA matches it firmly. Expanded clones are given a class, and other clones once, few, many or no size at all.

J gene,D gene,clone size,V gene,CDR3 DNA,CDR3 protein
TRBJ2-7,NA,once,TRBV21-1,TGTGCCATTCCCGGGACTAGCGGGGTCTACGAGCAGTACTTC,CAIPGTSGVYEQYF
TRBJ2-1,TRBD2,NA,TRBV24-1,TGTGCCACCAGTGATTTTGTGGGGACTAGCGGTTACAATGAGCAGTTCTTC,CATSDFVGTSGYNEQFF
TRBJ1-2,NA,NA,TRBV18,TGTGCCAGCTCACCTGACAGTCGGGGCTACACCTTC,CASSPDSRGYTF
TRBJ1-2,NA,once,TRBV6-5,TGTGCCAGCAGGCTCCGGGCCCTGAGCGGGTATGGCTACACCTTC,CASRLRALSGYGYTF
TRBJ1-5,TRBD1,NA,TRBV4-3,TGCGCCAGCAGCCAAGTCCACAGGGGTGGACAGCCCCAGCATTTT,CASSQVHRGGQPQHF
TRBJ1-4,TRBD1,NA,TRBV6-5,TGTGCCAGCAGTTCTCGACAGGGGGCAACTGAAAAACTGTTTTTT,CASSSRQGATEKLFF
TRBJ1-2,NA,NA,TRBV6-5,TGTGCCAGCACCTTGGACAGAAACTATGGCTACACCTTC,CASTLDRNYGYTF
TRBJ1-1,TRBD1,NA,TRBV14,TGTGCCAGCAGCCACGGGACAGGGGAGTACACTGAAGCTTTCTTT,CASSHGTGEYTEAFF
TRBJ1-5,NA,NA,TRBV4-2,TGTGCCAGCAGCCCGGACAGAAGCAATCAGCCCCAGCATTTT,CASSPDRSNQPQHF
TRBJ1-3,NA,NA,TRBV28,TGTGCCAGCAGTTCGGGATCCTCTGGAAACACCATATATTTT,CASSSGSSGNTIYF
TRBJ1-6,NA,NA,TRBV9,TGTGCCAGCAGCGTAGATAGCGGGAGGAATTCACCCCTCCACTTT,CASSVDSGRNSPLHF
TRBJ2-7,NA,NA,TRBV27,TGTGCCAGCAGTGTCACGAAGGGGACTGTATACGAGCAGTACTTC,CASSVTKGTVYEQYF
TRBJ1-5,NA,NA,TRBV6-2/TRBV6-3,TGTGCCAGCAGTTACGATGGGCAGCCCCAGCATTTT,CASSYDGQPQHF
TRBJ2-7,TRBD2,NA,TRBV4-1,TGCGCCAGCAGCCAAGAGGGGCGGGAGTTCGGTGAGCAGTACTTC,CASSQEGREFGEQYF
TRBJ2-1,NA,NA,TRBV27,TGTGCCAGCAGTGTATCAAAAAATGAGCAGTTCTTC,CASSVSKNEQFF
TRBJ2-7,TRBD2,NA,TRBV20-1,TGCAGTGCTAGTCTGCCTAGCGGCTACGAGCAGTACTTC,CSASLPSGYEQYF
TRBJ2-7,TRBD2,NA,TRBV18,TGTGCCAGCTCATCGAGCCAGGGACTAGCGGGATTGTGGTACGAGCAGTACTTC,CASSSSQGLAGLWYEQYF
TRBJ1-2,TRBD1,NA,TRBV3-1/TRBV3-2,TGTGCCAGCAGCCAAGTGACAGGGGACGGCTACACCTTC,CASSQVTGDGYTF
TRBJ1-2,NA,NA,TRBV29-1,TGCAGCGTCGACAGAAATAATGGCTACACCTTC,CSVDRNNGYTF
TRBJ2-7,TRBD1,NA,TRBV11-1,TGTGCCAGCAGCAAAGGTGGACAGGGGGTGTCCTACGAGCAGTACTTC,CASSKGGQGVSYEQYF
TRBJ2-5,NA,once,TRBV28,TGTGCCAGCAGTGGGACTTTTAGGCGCCAAGAGACCCAGTACTTC,CASSGTFRRQETQYF
TRBJ2-3,TRBD2,NA,TRBV5-1,TGCGCCAGCAGCTCTATAGCGGGAAGCACAGATACGCAGTATTTT,CASSSIAGSTDTQYF
TRBJ1-5,TRBD1,NA,TRBV6-6,TGTGCCACCCTGGTTTCGGGACAGGGAGTTCTTCAGCCCCAGCATTTT,CATLVSGQGVLQPQHF
TRBJ2-7,NA,NA,TRBV27,TGTGCCAGCAGTTCACGGAGGGGTCTCGAGCAGTACTTC,CASSSRRGLEQYF
TRBJ1-4,NA,NA,TRBV7-9,TGTGCCAGCAGCTTTTGGGACCAAAATGAAAAACTGTTTTTT,CASSFWDQNEKLFF
TRBJ1-1,NA,NA,TRBV28,TGTGCCAGCAGTTTTTGGGGGCGCGGGACTGAAGCTTTCTTT,CASSFWGRGTEAFF